This record covers a single T cell receptor beta chain. Its antigen remains unknown. This sample was included in a study of siplizumab effects on memory and regulatory T cells. The repertoire was sequenced with immunoSEQ multiplex PCR; TCRdb's copy has only in-frame clones and lacks some. This table holds 50,000 to 55,000 clones, over 85% found once. Study-level results: Many proliferating CD4+ or CD8+ clones remained unclassified. Roughly 80-96% of them could not be assigned either a naive or a memory phenotype.

The sample consisted of CD8+ T cells sorted from blood. The TCR was taken from a human donor in good health.

In DNA form, the CDR3 reads TGTGCCATCAGTGAGGTGGGGGCCTACGAGCAGTACTTC. Translating it yields CAISEVGAYEQYF. The chain is built from TRBV10-3 and TRBJ2-7; the D call may be TRBD1 or TRBD2 (5 bases each). This CDR3 region has 13 residues. Germline CDR1 ENHRY, CDR2 SYGVKD. The V gene lost 2 bases and the J gene lost 2 bases, with 7 bases spanning the gap.